This paragraph covers one T cell receptor (beta chain) sequence. Its target is not known. Libraries for TCRalpha and TCRbeta carried sample barcodes and unique molecular identifiers via 5'RACE. TCRdb re-analysed the 5' RACE reads in MiXCR, keeping a single row per CDR3 protein. The table shows over 150,000 distinct CDR3 sequences, with roughly a fifth occurring only once. The CDR3 length is 15 residues. Unmatched junction bases numbered 14, after V lost 5 bases and J lost 7 bases. This sample is drawn from a study of T-cell memory formation after mild COVID-19. Study background: Clusters of TCRs were largely donor specific.

General study results and limits: Detection of some responders pre-infection suggested pre-existing cross-reactive memory T cells participated.

The chain has TRBV12-3 or TRBV12-4 and TRBJ2-7, with 7 bases identical to TRBD2. The TCR sequence derives from an adult woman who had mild COVID-19 (a few samples of this study predate the infection). Cell type and time point are not known. Material for sequencing was PBMCs or a T cell subset sorted from them (not recorded which). The CDR3 nucleotides are TGTGCCAGCAGTCCTTCCAGGGAGGGCCAGTGGGAGCAGTACTTC. It codes for CASSPSREGQWEQYF.